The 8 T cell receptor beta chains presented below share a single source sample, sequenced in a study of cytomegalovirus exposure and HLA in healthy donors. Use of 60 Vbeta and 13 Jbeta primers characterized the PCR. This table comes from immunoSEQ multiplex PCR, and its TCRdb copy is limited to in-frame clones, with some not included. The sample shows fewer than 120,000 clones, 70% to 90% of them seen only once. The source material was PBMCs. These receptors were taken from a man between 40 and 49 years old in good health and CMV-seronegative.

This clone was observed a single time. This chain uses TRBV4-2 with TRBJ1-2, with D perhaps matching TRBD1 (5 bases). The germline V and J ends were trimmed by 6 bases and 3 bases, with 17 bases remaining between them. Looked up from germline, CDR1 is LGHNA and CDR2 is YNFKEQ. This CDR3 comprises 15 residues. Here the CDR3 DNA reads TGTGCCAGCAGAGGGCAGGGCCGGGCGGACTATGGCTACACCTTC. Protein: CASRGQGRADYGYTF.

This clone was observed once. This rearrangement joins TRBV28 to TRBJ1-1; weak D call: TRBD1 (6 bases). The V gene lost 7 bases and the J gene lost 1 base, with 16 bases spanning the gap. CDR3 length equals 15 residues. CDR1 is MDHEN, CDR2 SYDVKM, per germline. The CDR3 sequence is CASKQGPRSNTEAFF. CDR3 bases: TGTGCCAGCAAACAGGGACCACGGTCGAACACTGAAGCTTTCTTT.

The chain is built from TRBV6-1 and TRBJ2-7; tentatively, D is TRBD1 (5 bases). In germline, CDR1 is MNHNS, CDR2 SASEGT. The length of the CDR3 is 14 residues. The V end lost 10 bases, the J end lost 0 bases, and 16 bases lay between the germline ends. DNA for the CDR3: TGTGCCACCCGGACATCCCACTACTCCTACGAGCAGTACTTC. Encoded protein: CATRTSHYSYEQYF.

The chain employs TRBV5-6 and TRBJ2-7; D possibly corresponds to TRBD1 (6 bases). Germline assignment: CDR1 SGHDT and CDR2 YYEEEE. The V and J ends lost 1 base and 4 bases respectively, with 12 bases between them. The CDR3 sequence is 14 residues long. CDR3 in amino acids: CASSLFGQYYEQYF. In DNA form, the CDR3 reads TGTGCCAGCAGCTTGTTCGGACAGTATTACGAGCAGTACTTC.

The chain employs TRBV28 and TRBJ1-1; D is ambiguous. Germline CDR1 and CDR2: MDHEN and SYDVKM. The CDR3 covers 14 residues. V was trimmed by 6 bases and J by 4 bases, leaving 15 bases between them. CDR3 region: CASRPPGGGTEAFF. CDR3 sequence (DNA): TGTGCCAGCAGGCCTCCAGGAGGAGGCACTGAAGCTTTCTTT.

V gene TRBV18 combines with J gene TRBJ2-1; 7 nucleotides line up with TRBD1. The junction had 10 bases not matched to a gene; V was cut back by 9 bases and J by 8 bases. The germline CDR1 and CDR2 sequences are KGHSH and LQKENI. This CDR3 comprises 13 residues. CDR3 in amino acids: CASRVTGVHEQFF. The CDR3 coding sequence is TGTGCCAGTCGTGTAACAGGGGTACATGAGCAGTTCTTC.

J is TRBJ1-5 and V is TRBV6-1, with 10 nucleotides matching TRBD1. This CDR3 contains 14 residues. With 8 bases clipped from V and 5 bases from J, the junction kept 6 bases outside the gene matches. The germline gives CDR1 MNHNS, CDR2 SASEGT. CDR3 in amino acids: CASLRDRGDQPQHF. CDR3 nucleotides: TGTGCCAGCCTTCGGGACAGGGGAGATCAGCCCCAGCATTTT.

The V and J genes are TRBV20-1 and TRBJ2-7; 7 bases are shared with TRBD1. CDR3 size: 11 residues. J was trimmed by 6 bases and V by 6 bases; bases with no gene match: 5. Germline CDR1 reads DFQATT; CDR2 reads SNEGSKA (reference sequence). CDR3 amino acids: CSAFTGAEQYF. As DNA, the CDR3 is TGCAGTGCGTTTACAGGGGCCGAGCAGTACTTC.